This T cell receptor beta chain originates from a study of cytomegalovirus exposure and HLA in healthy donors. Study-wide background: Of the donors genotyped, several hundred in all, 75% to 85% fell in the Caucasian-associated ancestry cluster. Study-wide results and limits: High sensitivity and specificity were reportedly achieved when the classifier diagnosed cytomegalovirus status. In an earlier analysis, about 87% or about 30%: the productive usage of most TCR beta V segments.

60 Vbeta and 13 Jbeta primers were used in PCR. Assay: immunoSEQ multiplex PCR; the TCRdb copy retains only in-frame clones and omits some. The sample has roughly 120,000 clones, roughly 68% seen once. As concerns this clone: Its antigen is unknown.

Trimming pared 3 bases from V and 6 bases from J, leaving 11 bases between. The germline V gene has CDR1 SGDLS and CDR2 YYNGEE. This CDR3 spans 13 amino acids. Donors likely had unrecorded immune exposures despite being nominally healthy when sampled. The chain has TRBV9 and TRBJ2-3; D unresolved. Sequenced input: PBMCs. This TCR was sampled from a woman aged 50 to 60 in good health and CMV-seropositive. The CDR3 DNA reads TGTGCCAGCAGCGGCCCGGGTGGCGATACGCAGTATTTT. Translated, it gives CASSGPGGDTQYF.